This passage covers 27 T cell receptor beta chains from one sample sequenced in a study of T cell clusters in autoimmune cytopenias. TRB rearrangements were amplified by touch-down multiplex PCR with mixed TRB-A/B primers. TCRdb re-called the multiplex PCR reads; one entry per CDR3 protein, DNA not given. This sample's table reports under 14,000 distinct CDR3 sequences. TRB was amplified from approximately 250 ng of peripheral blood genomic DNA per sample. The same data also went into a second study, on T cell repertoires in aging, cancer and after chemotherapy.

Sequenced material: peripheral blood. The receptors stem from a human donor in good health.

Considering frequency, this clonotype is medium-sized (0.01 to 0.1%). The chain couples TRBV6-6 to TRBJ2-3. CDR1 and CDR2 (germline): MNHNY, SVGAGI (reference sequence). The CDR3 has 11 amino acids. This CDR3 reads CASSKTDTQYF.

The chain uses TRBV5-4 and TRBJ2-3; TCRdb selects TRBD2, and the lack of DNA leaves this call unchecked. This CDR3 spans 16 amino acids. Germline CDR1 and CDR2: SGHNT and YYREEE (reference sequence). The CDR3 is CASSPGLAGGEDTQYF.

This chain joins TRBV11-1 and TRBJ2-3; TCRdb's D gene call, TRBD1, goes unchecked for lack of DNA. The germline V gene has CDR1 SGHAT and CDR2 FQDESV (reference sequence). There are 16 residues in the CDR3. CDR3: CASSSPGLSGRDTQYF. The full variable domain, with the rest looked up from reference TRBV11-1 and TRBJ2-3, is EAEVAQSPRYKITEKSQAVAFWCDPISGHATLYWYRQILGQGPELLVQFQDESVVDDSQLPKDRFSAERLKGVDSTLKIQPAELGDSAMYLCASSSPGLSGRDTQYFGPGTRLTVL.

This chain uses TRBV10-3 with TRBJ2-3; TCRdb's D call, TRBD1, is unchecked because there is no DNA. CDR1 is ENHRY and CDR2 is SYGVKD in the germline V gene. The CDR3 is 12 amino acids. The chain's CDR3 is CAISEGDLTQYF.

The chain uses TRBV4-2 and TRBJ2-5; without DNA, the TCRdb call of TRBD2 cannot be checked. Germline V lookup: CDR1 LGHNA, CDR2 YNFKEQ. The CDR3 extends over 17 amino acids. The CDR3: CASSQGRGLAGQETQYF.

V gene TRBV5-6 combines with J gene TRBJ2-5; the D call of TRBD2 rests on TCRdb alone, since no DNA is present to check it. The CDR3 covers 16 residues. CDR1 SGHDT and CDR2 YYEEEE come from the germline V gene. The CDR3 here is CASSPLSDGPQETQYF.

This chain uses TRBV30 with TRBJ1-5; TCRdb's D call of TRBD1 is untestable without DNA. Germline values: CDR1 GTSNPN, CDR2 SVGIG (reference sequence). The length of the CDR3 is 13 residues. The CDR3 sequence: CAWSEDRDQPQHF.

The chain is built from TRBV20-1 and TRBJ2-1; TCRdb selects TRBD2, and the lack of DNA leaves this call unchecked. The CDR3 totals 14 residues. Germline-derived CDR1 and CDR2 are DFQATT and SNEGSKA (reference sequence). CDR3: CSASRTSGGFEQFF.

This clonotype is called medium-sized based on its frequency. J is TRBJ1-6 and V is TRBV6-5; as DNA is missing, the TRBD1 call by TCRdb cannot be tested. Per the germline V gene, CDR1 is MNHEY and CDR2 is SVGAGI. There are 17 residues in the CDR3. The chain's CDR3 is CASSYSRGGADNSPLHF.

V gene TRBV7-2 combines with J gene TRBJ2-7; TCRdb gives TRBD1 as the D gene, but with no DNA this cannot be confirmed. Per the germline V gene, CDR1 is SGHTA and CDR2 is FQGNSA. The CDR3 consists of 16 residues. CDR3 loop: CASRVDGGAASYEQYF.

Measured by frequency, this clonotype is medium-sized. This chain joins TRBV19 and TRBJ1-3. The CDR3 consists of 15 residues. Germline V gives CDR1 LNHDA, CDR2 SQIVND (reference sequence). The CDR3 here is CASSIEPASGNTIYF.

The rearrangement links TRBV6-7 to TRBJ2-3; the D gene TCRdb calls, TRBD2, cannot be checked with no DNA. TRBV6-7 is noted as an ORF with a role that remains uncertain. The CDR3 consists of 16 residues. The CDR3 sequence: CASRYRTSGGPGTQYF.

This clonotype is identified as medium-sized from frequency. V and J are TRBV20-1 and TRBJ2-1; TCRdb's D call of TRBD2 is untestable without DNA. This CDR3 comprises 15 residues. Germline values: CDR1 DFQATT, CDR2 SNEGSKA (reference sequence). The CDR3 region is CSARGLAGYYNEQFF.

This chain joins TRBV20-1 and TRBJ2-1; TCRdb reports TRBD1, a call that lacks DNA to check it against. The CDR3 length is 18 residues. Germline CDR1 and CDR2: DFQATT and SNEGSKA (reference sequence). CDR3 in amino acids: CSARDVSRGRGSYNEQFF.

The CDR3 loop is CSAPGAYEQYF. The chain uses TRBV20-1 and TRBJ2-7; absent DNA, TCRdb's TRBD1 call cannot be checked. CDR3 length: 11 amino acids. Germline CDR1 and CDR2: DFQATT and SNEGSKA (reference sequence).

J is TRBJ2-3 and V is TRBV10-3; TCRdb indicates TRBD2, and absent DNA this call remains unverified. Per the germline V gene, CDR1 is ENHRY and CDR2 is SYGVKD. The CDR3 runs 15 residues. The CDR3 sequence is CAIRPTSGDTDTQYF.

In terms of frequency, this clonotype is medium-sized. The chain uses TRBV12-3 or TRBV12-4 and TRBJ1-3; TCRdb designates TRBD1, a call that cannot be tested without DNA. The CDR3 has 14 residues. CDR3 in amino acids: CASSLGVSGNTIYF.

The chain joins TRBV6-2 or TRBV6-3 to TRBJ2-1; TCRdb's D call of TRBD1 is untestable without DNA. Germline-derived CDR1 and CDR2 are MNHEY and SVGEGT. The CDR3 totals 20 residues. CDR3 sequence: CASSYQDRGRPAGSYNEQFF.

The chain is built from TRBV13 and TRBJ2-3. The germline V gene has CDR1 PRHDT and CDR2 FYEKMQ (reference sequence). The CDR3 is 14 amino acids. CDR3 sequence: CASSLVPSTDTQYF.

This clonotype shows up as medium-sized by frequency. This rearrangement joins TRBV7-4 to TRBJ2-5; without DNA, the TCRdb call of TRBD2 cannot be checked. From germline, CDR1 is SGHVT and CDR2 SQSDAQ. The CDR3 loop spans 15 amino acids. CDR3 protein: CASSSETSLQETQYF.

The V gene is TRBV6-2 or TRBV6-3, the J gene TRBJ2-3; the D call from TCRdb, TRBD1, cannot be confirmed without DNA. The CDR3 has 16 residues. Germline CDR1 MNHEY, CDR2 SVGEGT. The CDR3 region is CASRRQGGKLTDTQYF.

The CDR3 protein is CASTPGGALNTEAFF. V usage is TRBV14 and J usage is TRBJ1-1; TCRdb indicates TRBD1, and absent DNA this call remains unverified. CDR1 SGHDN and CDR2 FVKESK come from the germline V gene. The CDR3 totals 15 residues.

The CDR3 protein is CSASGTPAETQYF. The J gene is TRBJ2-5, the V gene TRBV20-1; lacking DNA, the TRBD2 call made by TCRdb goes unchecked. The CDR3 is made up of 13 amino acids. Germline CDR1 DFQATT, CDR2 SNEGSKA (reference sequence).

Frequency places this clonotype as medium-sized. This chain links TRBV20-1 with TRBJ1-1; TCRdb's D gene call, TRBD1, goes unchecked for lack of DNA. The CDR3 is 13 amino acids. Germline-derived CDR1 and CDR2 are DFQATT and SNEGSKA (reference sequence). The CDR3 loop is CSATGGGLTEAFF.

According to its frequency, this clonotype is medium-sized. The V and J genes are TRBV24-1 and TRBJ2-1. The CDR3 length is 13 residues. Germline CDR1 KGHDR, CDR2 SFDVKD. CDR3 protein: CATSATPYNEQFF.

The chain links TRBV10-3 to TRBJ2-3; no DNA is available, so the TRBD1 call from TCRdb remains unchecked. CDR3 length equals 16 residues. The germline V gene encodes CDR1 ENHRY and CDR2 SYGVKD. This CDR3 reads CAISESGTGGTDTQYF.

This chain links TRBV19 with TRBJ1-3; TCRdb names TRBD1, which stays unverified in the absence of DNA. Germline CDR1 and CDR2: LNHDA and SQIVND (reference sequence). The CDR3 has 14 residues. This CDR3 reads CASSVLQGGNTIYF.